The text below deals with one TCR beta chain. Its antigen remains undetermined. No base qualities exist here, and no much larger clone lies one base off it. For CDR1 and CDR2, the germline V gene lists ENHRY and SYGVKD. The CDR3 has 16 amino acids, counting the end cysteine and phenylalanine. Left in the record is the CDR3 DNA by itself, 48 bases read in frame from the first base. V and J are truncated by 0 bases and 4 bases respectively, leaving an intervening sequence of 15 bases. This record belongs to a study of T cells in localized non-small cell lung cancer (TCRdb year 2020). Describing the broader study: T cell repertoires of 200 to 300 early-stage NSCLC patients were analyzed, with tumors being compared against uninvolved tumor-adjacent lungs. The cohort comprised approximately 240 treatment-naïve NSCLC patients with resected, localized lung tumors. NSCLC patients had a mean age of around 66 years, and 129 were male and more than 90 female.

The immunoSEQ Assay was used to sequence TCR beta CDR3 regions from DNA. Regarding the original processing steps: T cell density was computed as TCR beta template counts normalized to usable DNA estimated by amplifying housekeeping genes. Richness was estimated using the preseqR package, with extrapolation to 400,000 templates for PBMC samples and to 120,000 templates for tissue samples. Clonality was defined as one minus Pielou's evenness. Differential abundance testing on productive amino-acid clonotypes, with a minimum total count of 5 and an alpha of 0.1, was used to identify tissue-enriched TCRs. The Jaccard Index and the Morisita Overlap Index were used to quantify repertoire overlap between compartments. GLIPH grouped TCR beta CDR3s together with public tetramer-defined viral CDR3s, and a viral motif had to include at least three viral sequences and show V-gene enrichment. As stored in TCRdb, this immuneACCESS dataset retains in-frame rearrangements with V and J assigned. A fraction of the clones does not appear; measured against another copy, unresolved V genes explain less than half of the discrepancy, and the remainder lacks a known reason. V, J and clone size reflect that table, while D and trimming were determined from the DNA. Here the sample has under 70,000 clones; roughly 88% occur a single time. The ten largest clones represent roughly 5.1% of the sample.

General conclusions and limits of the study: Of the top 100 tumor clones, a median of 57 were detected in paired uninvolved adjacent lung; 28 were also among that lung's top 100. Higher T cell density in blood was associated with longer overall survival, whereas higher clonality in adjacent lung was associated with shorter survival. Since the design was exploratory, TCR variables were selected using unadjusted p-values with no false-discovery rate correction. Because multi-region sequencing of the tumors was not done, intratumor heterogeneity could not be ruled out. Uninvolved tumor-adjacent lung showed the highest T cell clonality, higher than tumor, which suggests more focused antigenic responses in the uninvolved tumor-adjacent lung.

At diagnosis, peripheral blood, uninvolved tumor-adjacent lung and tumor were collected and stored as a combination of fresh-frozen and FFPE material. For TCR repertoire profiling, the blood samples were analyzed as peripheral blood mononuclear cells. The receptor's source is a woman aged 35 to 75 with stage I lung adenocarcinoma. The rearranged chain carries TRBV10-3 and TRBJ1-2; too little of a D gene remains to name it. The source was peripheral blood, collected before any cancer treatment. The CDR3 amino acid sequence is: CAISESWTPTGYGYTF. The nucleotide sequence reads TGTGCCATCAGTGAGTCGTGGACTCCGACGGGCTATGGCTACACCTTC.